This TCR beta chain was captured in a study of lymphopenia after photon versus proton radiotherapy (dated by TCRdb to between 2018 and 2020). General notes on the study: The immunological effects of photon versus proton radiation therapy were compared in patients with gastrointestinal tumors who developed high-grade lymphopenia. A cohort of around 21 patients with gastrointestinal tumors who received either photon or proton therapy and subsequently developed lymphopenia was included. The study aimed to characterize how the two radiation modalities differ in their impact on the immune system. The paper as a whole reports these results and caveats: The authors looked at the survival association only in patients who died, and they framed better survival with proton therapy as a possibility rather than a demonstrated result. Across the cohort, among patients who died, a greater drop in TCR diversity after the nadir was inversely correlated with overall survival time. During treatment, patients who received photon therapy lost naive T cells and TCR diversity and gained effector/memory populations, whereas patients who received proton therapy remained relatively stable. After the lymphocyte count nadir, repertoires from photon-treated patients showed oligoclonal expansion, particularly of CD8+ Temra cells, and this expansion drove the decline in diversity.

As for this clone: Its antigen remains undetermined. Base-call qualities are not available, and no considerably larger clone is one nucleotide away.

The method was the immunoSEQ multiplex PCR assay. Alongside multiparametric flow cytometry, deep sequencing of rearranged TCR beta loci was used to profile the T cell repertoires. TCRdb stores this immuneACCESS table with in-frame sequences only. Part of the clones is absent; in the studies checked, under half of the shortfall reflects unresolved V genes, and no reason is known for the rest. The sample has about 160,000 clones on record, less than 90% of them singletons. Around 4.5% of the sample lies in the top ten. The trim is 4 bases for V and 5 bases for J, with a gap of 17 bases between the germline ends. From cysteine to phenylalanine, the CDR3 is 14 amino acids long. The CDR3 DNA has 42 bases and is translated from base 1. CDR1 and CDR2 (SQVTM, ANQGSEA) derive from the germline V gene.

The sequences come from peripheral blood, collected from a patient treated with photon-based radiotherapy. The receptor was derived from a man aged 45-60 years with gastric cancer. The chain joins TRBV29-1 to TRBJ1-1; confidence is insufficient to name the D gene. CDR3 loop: CSVVQEERRTEAFF. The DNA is TGCAGCGTTGTCCAGGAAGAGAGAAGGACTGAAGCTTTCTTT.